The TCR beta chain described here comes from a study of PD-1 blockade in classical Hodgkin lymphoma. About the research overall: Administration of nivolumab to patients was at 3 mg/kg intravenously every 2 weeks.

A note on this clone: Its antigen is not identified.

Noted time point: cycle 4 day 1 (C4D1), after 6 weeks of nivolumab. All trial patients relapsed after autologous stem cell transplantation. The repertoire was sequenced with immunoSEQ multiplex PCR; TCRdb's copy has only in-frame clones and lacks some. Of 23,000 or so clones in the sample, about 80% were seen once. Overall study findings and caveats: CD4+ TCR diversity, unlike CD8+, climbed significantly by C4D1. Similar baseline diversity was found in complete responders and newly diagnosed patients.

Trimming took off 5 bases at V and 6 bases at J, with 28 bases between the two ends. The CDR3 contains 18 residues. Germline values: CDR1 SGHVS, CDR2 FQNEAQ. The clonotype was recovered from a human donor with classical Hodgkin lymphoma. The chain has TRBV7-8 and TRBJ1-1, with D tentatively TRBD1 (5 bases). Source: peripheral blood mononuclear cells (PBMCs), taken before the fourth cycle of nivolumab. The CDR3 DNA follows: TGTGCCAGCAGCCCTCCGGGGACCCCCATGTCAATGTTCGCTGAAGCTTTCTTT. Its translation: CASSPPGTPMSMFAEAFF. The full variable domain, with the rest looked up from reference TRBV7-8 and TRBJ1-1, is GAGVSQSPRYKVAKRGQDVALRCDPISGHVSLFWYQQALGQGPEFLTYFQNEAQLDKSGLPSDRFFAERPEGSVSTLKIQRTQQEDSAVYLCASSPPGTPMSMFAEAFFGQGTRLTVV.